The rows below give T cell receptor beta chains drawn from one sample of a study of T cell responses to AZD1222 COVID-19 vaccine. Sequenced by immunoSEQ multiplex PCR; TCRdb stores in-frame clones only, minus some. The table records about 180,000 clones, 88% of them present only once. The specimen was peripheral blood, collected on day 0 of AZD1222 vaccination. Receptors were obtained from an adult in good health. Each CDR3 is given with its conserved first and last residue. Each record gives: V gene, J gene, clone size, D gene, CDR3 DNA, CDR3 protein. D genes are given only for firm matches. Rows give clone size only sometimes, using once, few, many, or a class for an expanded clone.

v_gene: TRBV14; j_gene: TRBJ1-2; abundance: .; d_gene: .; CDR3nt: TGTGCCAGCAGCCATTTAGACCTCCCCCTATATGGCTACACCTTC; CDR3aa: CASSHLDLPLYGYTF
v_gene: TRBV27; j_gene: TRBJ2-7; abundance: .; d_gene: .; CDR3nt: TGTGCCAGCAGTCCCCTTGGGGTATCCAAATACGAGCAGTACTTC; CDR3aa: CASSPLGVSKYEQYF
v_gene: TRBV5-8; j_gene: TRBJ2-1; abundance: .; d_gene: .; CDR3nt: TGTGCCAGCAGCTTGTACCAGGGAAGCTACAATGAGCAGTTCTTC; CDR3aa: CASSLYQGSYNEQFF
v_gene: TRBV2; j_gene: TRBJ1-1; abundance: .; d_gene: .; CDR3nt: TGTGCCAGCAGGGCACAGGGATTAAATGAAGCTTTCTTT; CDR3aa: CASRAQGLNEAFF
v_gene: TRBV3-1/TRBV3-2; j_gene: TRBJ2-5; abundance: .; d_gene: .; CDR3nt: TGTGCCAGCAGCCAAGTATCTAGGTCGTCCCAAGAGACCCAGTACTTC; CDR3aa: CASSQVSRSSQETQYF
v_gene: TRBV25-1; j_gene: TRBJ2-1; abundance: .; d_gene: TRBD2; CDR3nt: TGTGCCAGCAGTGGCTGGACTAGCGGGGGGGCCGGCAATGAGCAGTTCTTC; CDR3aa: CASSGWTSGGAGNEQFF
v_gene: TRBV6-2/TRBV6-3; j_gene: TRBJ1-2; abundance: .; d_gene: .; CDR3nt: TGTGCCAGCAGCCACAGGGATGGAAGAGGCTACACCTTC; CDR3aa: CASSHRDGRGYTF
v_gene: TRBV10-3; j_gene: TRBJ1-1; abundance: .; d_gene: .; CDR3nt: TGTGCCATCATTATCATGAACACTGAAGCTTTCTTT; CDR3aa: CAIIIMNTEAFF
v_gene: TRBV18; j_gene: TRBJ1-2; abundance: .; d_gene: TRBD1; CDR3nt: TGTGCCAGCTCACCAAGCTCGGGGACAGGATTCTATGGCTACACCTTC; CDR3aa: CASSPSSGTGFYGYTF
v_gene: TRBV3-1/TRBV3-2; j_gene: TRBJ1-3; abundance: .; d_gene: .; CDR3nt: TGTGCCAGCAGCCTCCCCAGCTCTGGAAACACCATATATTTT; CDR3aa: CASSLPSSGNTIYF
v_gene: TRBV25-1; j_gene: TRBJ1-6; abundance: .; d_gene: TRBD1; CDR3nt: TGTGCCAGCAGTAGGAGTTCCGGGACAGGGTTTTCACCCCTCCACTTT; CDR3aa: CASSRSSGTGFSPLHF
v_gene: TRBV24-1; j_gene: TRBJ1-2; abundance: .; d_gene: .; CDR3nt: TGTGCCACCAGCTCCACAGGTTTTGACTATGGCTACACCTTC; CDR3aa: CATSSTGFDYGYTF
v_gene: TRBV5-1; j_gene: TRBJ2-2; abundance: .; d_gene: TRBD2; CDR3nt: TGCGCCAGCAGCTCCCCAGAGGGCGGGAGTACCACCGGGGAGCTGTTTTTT; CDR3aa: CASSSPEGGSTTGELFF
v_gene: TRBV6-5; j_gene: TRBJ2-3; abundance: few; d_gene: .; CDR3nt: TGTGCCAGCAGGATCCGGGACCAGAGCACAGATACGCAGTATTTT; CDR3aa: CASRIRDQSTDTQYF
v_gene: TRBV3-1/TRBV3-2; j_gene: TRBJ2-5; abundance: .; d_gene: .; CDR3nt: TGTGCCAGCAGCCCGCCTTCGGGAGCACCCGAGGGCCAGTACTTC; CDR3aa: CASSPPSGAPEGQYF
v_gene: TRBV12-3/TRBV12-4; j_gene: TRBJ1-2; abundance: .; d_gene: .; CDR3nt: TGTGCCAGCAGTTTAAAGGAGGGGCAACTATTC; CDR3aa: CASSLKEGQLF
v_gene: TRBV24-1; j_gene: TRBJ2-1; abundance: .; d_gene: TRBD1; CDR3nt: TGTGCCACCAGTGACACAACAGGGGGGAATGAGCAGTTCTTC; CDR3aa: CATSDTTGGNEQFF
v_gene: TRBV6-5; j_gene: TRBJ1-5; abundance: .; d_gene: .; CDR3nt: TGTGCCAGCAGCAGGGGCCGCAATCAGCCCCAGCATTTT; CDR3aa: CASSRGRNQPQHF
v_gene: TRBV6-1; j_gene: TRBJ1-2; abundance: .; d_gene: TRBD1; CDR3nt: TGTGCCAGCAGTGAACGCGGGGGACAGGACTATGGCTACACCTTC; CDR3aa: CASSERGGQDYGYTF
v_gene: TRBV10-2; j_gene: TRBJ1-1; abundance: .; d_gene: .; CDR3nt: TGCGCCAGCAGTGAGAGTAGGTTACAGGGAGGTACTGAAGCTTTCTTT; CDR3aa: CASSESRLQGGTEAFF